These 12 T cell receptor beta chains share one sample of origin, sequenced in a study of blood T cell dynamics during melanoma immunotherapy. The time point here: week 3, after first cycle of checkpoint inhibitor. Some clones are missing from TCRdb's copy, which holds only in-frame ones; the method was immunoSEQ multiplex PCR. Among thousands of clones listed, nearly 90% were seen once. Sequenced material: blood, taken from a patient treated with checkpoint blockade. Source of these receptors: a human donor with melanoma.

J is TRBJ2-1 and V is TRBV2, with 11 positions matching TRBD2. The CDR3 spans 15 residues. Germline CDR1 SNHLY, CDR2 FYNNEI. J was trimmed by 4 bases and V by 11 bases; bases with no gene match: 10. In nucleotides, the CDR3 is TGTGCCTCCTCCACCGGGACTAGCGGTTACAATGAGCAGTTCTTC. Translated: CASSTGTSGYNEQFF.

The rearrangement uses TRBV30 and TRBJ1-5, with 11 bases that match TRBD1. The trim removed 4 bases at V and 6 bases at J, leaving 11 bases unmatched. CDR1 is GTSNPN and CDR2 is SVGIG in the germline V gene (reference sequence). This CDR3 is built from 16 residues. For the CDR3, the DNA is TGTGCCTGGAACCCCCGGACAGGGGGCTTTGGTCAGCCCCAGCATTTT. Encoded protein: CAWNPRTGGFGQPQHF. Full variable domain (missing parts from reference TRBV30 and TRBJ1-5): SQTIHQWPATLVQPVGSPLSLECTVEGTSNPNLYWYRQAAGRGLQLLFYSVGIGQISSEVPQNLSASRPQDRQFILSSKKLLLSDSGFYLCAWNPRTGGFGQPQHFGDGTRLSIL.

The chain recombines TRBV7-9 with TRBJ2-3; no clear D. CDR3 length equals 12 residues. The germline V and J ends were trimmed by 5 bases and 0 bases, with 3 bases remaining between them. CDR1 and CDR2 (germline): SEHNR, FQNEAQ (reference sequence). CDR3 in amino acids: CASSPSTDTQYF. For the CDR3, the DNA is TGTGCCAGCAGCCCAAGCACAGATACGCAGTATTTT.

J is TRBJ2-3 and V is TRBV7-8, with D unclear. V was clipped by 4 bases and J by 2 bases, with 7 bases between them. The CDR3 spans 13 residues. Germline lookup yields CDR1 SGHVS and CDR2 FQNEAQ. The CDR3 nucleotides read TGTGCCAGCAGCTCCCAATTCACAGATACGCAGTATTTT. The encoded protein is CASSSQFTDTQYF.

This chain joins TRBV10-1 and TRBJ2-5; D call uncertain. CDR1 and CDR2 (germline): WNHNN, SYGVQD (reference sequence). V lost 0 bases to trimming and J lost 4 bases, with 9 bases between them. The CDR3 consists of 14 residues. The CDR3 loop reads CASSESRVGETQYF. The DNA for the CDR3 is TGCGCCAGCAGTGAGTCTAGGGTTGGAGAGACCCAGTACTTC.

This sequence joins TRBV5-1 and TRBJ2-5, with no clear D. The V gene's germline CDR1 is SGHRS and CDR2 YFSETQ. The CDR3 consists of 13 residues. The V end lost 3 bases, the J end lost 0 bases, and 6 bases lay between the germline ends. CDR3 region: CASSSEYQETQYF. CDR3 nucleotides: TGCGCCAGCAGCTCGGAGTACCAAGAGACCCAGTACTTC.

The chain is built from TRBV28 and TRBJ2-1, with 11 bases fitting TRBD2. Germline trimming cut 7 bases from V and 2 bases from J; bases unmatched to any gene: 10. Germline V gene data show CDR1 as MDHEN and CDR2 as SYDVKM. This CDR3 has 17 amino acids. The CDR3 here is CASIPTLAGGPYNEQFF. In DNA form, the CDR3 reads TGTGCCAGCATCCCTACTCTAGCGGGGGGTCCCTACAATGAGCAGTTCTTC.

The chain couples TRBV6-4 to TRBJ2-1; 11 bases agree with TRBD2. CDR1 and CDR2 from the germline V gene are MRHNA and SNTAGT. V trimming: 0 bases; J trimming: 6 bases; junction bases outside the gene matches: 1. This CDR3 spans 15 amino acids. The CDR3 is CASSDSSGGANEQFF. The CDR3 bases are TGTGCCAGCAGTGACTCTAGCGGGGGGGCCAATGAGCAGTTCTTC.

The rearrangement joins TRBV11-1 to TRBJ1-4; D is uncertain. The CDR3 consists of 15 residues. V shed 5 bases and J shed 5 bases, with 15 bases lying between them. Germline V gene lookup returns CDR1 SGHAT and CDR2 FQDESV (reference sequence). The CDR3 nucleotides are TGTGCCAGCAGCCCCGCGGGAACCGTCAATGAAAAACTGTTTTTT. It encodes CASSPAGTVNEKLFF.

The chain is built from TRBV14 and TRBJ1-1; D uncertain. CDR1 and CDR2 (germline): SGHDN, FVKESK. The CDR3 covers 12 residues. The V and J ends lost 1 base and 2 bases respectively, with 2 bases between them. The CDR3 DNA reads as TGTGCCAGCAGCCAAGTTAACACTGAAGCTTTCTTT. Translating it yields CASSQVNTEAFF.

The rearrangement joins TRBV28 to TRBJ2-1; D may be TRBD1 or TRBD2 (5 bases each). Trimming removed 6 bases from V and 8 bases from J, with 20 bases in between. The CDR3 length is 15 residues. CDR1 is MDHEN, CDR2 SYDVKM, per germline. The CDR3 here is CASSKPAGRDDEQFF. Written as DNA, the CDR3 is TGTGCCAGCAGCAAACCCGCGGGCAGGGACGATGAGCAGTTCTTC.

This rearrangement joins TRBV9 to TRBJ2-1, with a possible D match to TRBD1 (6 bases). CDR3 size: 12 residues. Germline V gene sequence: CDR1 SGDLS, CDR2 YYNGEE. V shed 4 bases and J shed 7 bases, with 9 bases lying between them. CDR3 nucleotide sequence: TGTGCCAGCAGCAAACAGGGAAATGAGCAGTTCTTC. Translating gives CASSKQGNEQFF.